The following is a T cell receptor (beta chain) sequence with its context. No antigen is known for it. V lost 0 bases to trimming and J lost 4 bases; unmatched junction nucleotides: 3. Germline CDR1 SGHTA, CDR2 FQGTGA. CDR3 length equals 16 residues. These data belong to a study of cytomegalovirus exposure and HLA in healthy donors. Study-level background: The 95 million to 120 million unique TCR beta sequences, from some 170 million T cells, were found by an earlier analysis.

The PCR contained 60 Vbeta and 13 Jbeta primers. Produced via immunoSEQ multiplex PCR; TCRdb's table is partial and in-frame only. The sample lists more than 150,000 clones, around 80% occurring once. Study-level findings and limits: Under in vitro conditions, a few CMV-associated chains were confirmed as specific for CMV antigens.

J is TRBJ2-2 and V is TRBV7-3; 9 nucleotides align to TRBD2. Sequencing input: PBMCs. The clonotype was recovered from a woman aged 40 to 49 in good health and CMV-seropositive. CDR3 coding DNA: TGTGCCAGCAGCTTAACCGGCGGGGGGGCCACCGGGGAGCTGTTTTTT. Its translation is CASSLTGGGATGELFF.